This TCR beta chain was found in a study of blood T cell repertoires in COVID-19. Study-level background: The study drew acute and convalescent COVID-19 samples from the United States, Italy and Spain. PBMCs, B-cell-depleted T cells, or T cells provided the cDNA or gDNA that made up the material.

Note on this clone: The junction departs from the called germline gene at one end, perhaps through a read error.

The CDR3 totals 13 residues. CDR1 and CDR2 from the germline V gene are LGHDT and YNNKEL (reference sequence). Under the authors' procedure: Scientists estimated how many nucleated cells there were by amplifying reference gene primers. TCRdb's table, derived via immunoSEQ multiplex PCR, lists solely in-frame clones and lacks some. From that table come the V and J calls and clone size; the DNA was used to work out D and trimming. The table includes roughly 200,000 clones, around nine tenths detected once. This sequence was found in a woman aged 18 to 35 who had recovered from COVID-19. The chain links TRBV3-1 (or the pseudogene TRBV3-2) to TRBJ2-5, with 10 bases that match TRBD2. Sequencing was carried out using peripheral blood. CDR3 DNA: TGTGCCAGCAGCCAAGATAAGGCTAGCGGGGGACACTTC. Amino acid sequence: CASSQDKASGGHF.